Reported below is one T cell receptor (beta chain). Its antigen is still unknown. This entry comes from a study of cytomegalovirus exposure and HLA in healthy donors. Study outcomes and limitations: Later analysis suggested links between common viral pathogens and several top significant clusters.

V dropped 4 bases and J dropped 6; count of bases not matched to a gene: 9. From germline, CDR1 is KGHSH and CDR2 LQKENI. This CDR3 contains 15 residues. PCR was performed using 60 Vbeta and 13 Jbeta primers. Here immunoSEQ multiplex PCR was the method, and the copy in TCRdb shows in-frame clones only, minus some. This repertoire includes around 150,000 clones. This clonotype was sampled from a middle-aged man in good health and CMV-seronegative. The V gene is TRBV18, the J gene TRBJ2-1; the match to TRBD1 covers 7 bases. Material for sequencing was PBMCs. The CDR3 sequence: CASSLGQPRGNEQFF. The DNA for the CDR3 is TGTGCCAGCTCACTGGGACAGCCACGGGGCAATGAGCAGTTCTTC.